Here is one T cell receptor (beta chain) with its context. Germline lookup yields CDR1 SGHTA and CDR2 FQGNSA. Trimming cost V 3 bases and J 13 bases; bases outside gene matches: 8. The CDR3 sequence is 14 residues long. This specimen belongs to a study of blood T cell repertoires in COVID-19. Per the study methods: Reference gene primer amplification gave nucleated cell count estimates. TCRdb's table, derived via immunoSEQ multiplex PCR, lists solely in-frame clones and lacks some. That table supplies the V and J calls and clone size; D and trimming were determined from the DNA. The sample has about 200,000 clones, roughly 84% seen once; the top ten hold around 4.9%.

The receptor's source is a woman aged 80 or older with acute or convalescent COVID-19. Sequenced input: peripheral blood. J is TRBJ2-2 and V is TRBV7-2; 10 nucleotides align to TRBD1. The CDR3 sequence is CASSFATGGKGLFF. CDR3 DNA sequence: TGTGCCAGCAGCTTCGCGACAGGGGGCAAGGGGCTGTTTTTT.